Presented here are 20 T cell receptor beta chains from one specimen sequenced in a study of OX40 agonist ivuxolimab in advanced cancers. Clones were read by immunoSEQ multiplex PCR, and TCRdb kept only the in-frame ones, dropping some. The data show around 120,000 clones, 80% to 90% seen once. This sample comprised CD4+ or CD8+ T cells sorted from blood, obtained in a trial of the OX40 agonist ivuxolimab. Receptors were obtained from an adult with an advanced solid tumor such as melanoma, head and neck, liver or kidney cancer.

The chain employs TRBV15 and TRBJ1-1; D unclear. This CDR3 contains 15 residues. V gave up 0 bases and J gave up 6 bases, with 14 bases separating them. Germline loops: CDR1 LNHNV, CDR2 YYDKDF (reference sequence). The CDR3 region is CATSRDEAPEAEAFF. The CDR3 DNA reads as TGTGCCACCAGCAGAGATGAAGCCCCGGAGGCTGAAGCTTTCTTT.

The rearrangement links TRBV28 to TRBJ2-2, with 8 positions matching TRBD2. The V gene's germline CDR1 is MDHEN and CDR2 SYDVKM. V shed 10 bases, J shed 2 bases, and the junction held 3 bases outside the gene matches. The CDR3 spans 13 residues. CDR3 DNA: TGTGCCATCGCGGGGGGAAACACCGGGGAGCTGTTTTTT. Encoded protein: CAIAGGNTGELFF.

The J gene is TRBJ1-1, the V gene TRBV25-1, with a tentative D call TRBD1 (5 bases). Germline V gene data show CDR1 as MGHDK and CDR2 as SYGVNS. This CDR3 contains 12 residues. V was cut by 6 bases and J by 8 bases, with 13 bases left in between. CDR3 sequence (DNA): TGTGCCAGCAGGGGGGGGGTTCGGGAAGCTTTCTTT. It encodes CASRGGVREAFF.

The chain carries TRBV28 and TRBJ1-2; D call uncertain. The V gene lost 3 bases and the J gene lost 4 bases, with 9 bases spanning the gap. The CDR3 is 13 residues long. Germline V gene lookup returns CDR1 MDHEN and CDR2 SYDVKM. Written as DNA, the CDR3 is TGTGCCAGCAGTTTGGCTCAGGTCTATGGCTACACCTTC. It codes for CASSLAQVYGYTF.

The chain is built from TRBV9 and TRBJ2-7; possibly TRBD1 for D (6 bases). The length of the CDR3 is 14 residues. Germline CDR1 SGDLS, CDR2 YYNGEE. The germline V and J ends were trimmed by 4 bases and 0 bases, with 11 bases remaining between them. In DNA form, the CDR3 reads TGTGCCAGCAGCCCGAGGACAGCCTCCTACGAGCAGTACTTC. This encodes CASSPRTASYEQYF.

The chain has TRBV7-3 and TRBJ2-3; 8 bases agree with TRBD2. From germline, CDR1 is SGHTA and CDR2 FQGTGA. J gave up 5 bases and V 7 bases, and 8 bases lay outside the gene matches. The length of the CDR3 is 14 residues. The CDR3 DNA reads TGTGCCAGCACCCCGGGGGGGAGTGGAGATACGCAGTATTTT. Encoded protein: CASTPGGSGDTQYF.

The V and J genes are TRBV7-2 and TRBJ2-5; 15 bases agree with TRBD2. This CDR3 is built from 17 residues. The V and J ends lost 3 bases and 6 bases, in that order; junction bases with no gene match: 8. Germline CDR1 and CDR2: SGHTA and FQGNSA. CDR3 DNA sequence: TGTGCCAGCAGCTTCCTCAGGACTAGCGGGGGGGCGAAGACCCAGTACTTC. Its protein is CASSFLRTSGGAKTQYF.

This sequence joins TRBV6-1 and TRBJ1-5; tentative D call: TRBD1 (6 bases). The CDR3 is 15 amino acids. Trimming stripped 7 bases from V and 7 bases from J, with 20 bases between. Per the germline V gene, CDR1 is MNHNS and CDR2 is SASEGT. The CDR3 DNA reads as TGTGCCAGCACCCCTCTAGGGGGGCGGGAGCAGCCCCAGCATTTT. Translating gives CASTPLGGREQPQHF.

This chain joins TRBV19 and TRBJ2-1, with no clear D. This CDR3 spans 13 amino acids. V shed 4 bases and J shed 4 bases, with 8 bases lying between them. From germline, CDR1 is LNHDA and CDR2 SQIVND (reference sequence). CDR3 in DNA: TGTGCCAGTAGTAAAGAAGGGTACAATGAGCAGTTCTTC. This sequence encodes CASSKEGYNEQFF. Filled out from reference TRBV19 and TRBJ2-1, the complete variable domain reads DGGITQSPKYLFRKEGQNVTLSCEQNLNHDAMYWYRQDPGQGLRLIYYSQIVNDFQKGDIAEGYSVSREKKESFPLTVTSAQKNPTAFYLCASSKEGYNEQFFGPGTRLTVL.

V gene TRBV11-2 combines with J gene TRBJ1-4; D is unresolved. V was cut by 2 bases and J by 16 bases, with 17 bases left in between. The V gene's germline CDR1 is SGHAT and CDR2 FQNNGV. The CDR3 has 13 amino acids. CDR3 residues: CASSLSRESIGFF. Written as DNA, the CDR3 is TGTGCCAGCAGCTTAAGTAGGGAATCCATCGGGTTTTTT.

The V gene is TRBV6-6, the J gene TRBJ1-1; a possible D gene is TRBD1 (5 bases). CDR3 length: 13 amino acids. Germline V gene lookup returns CDR1 MNHNY and CDR2 SVGAGI (reference sequence). With 8 bases removed from V and 0 bases from J, the gap between germline ends came to 10 bases. The CDR3 loop is CASPGEMNTEAFF. CDR3 DNA sequence: TGTGCCAGCCCGGGGGAAATGAACACTGAAGCTTTCTTT.

The chain joins TRBV7-9 to TRBJ1-1; D not resolved. Trimming shortened V by 4 bases and J by 1 base, and 7 bases separated the two germline ends. This CDR3 comprises 13 residues. Germline CDR1 and CDR2: SEHNR and FQNEAQ (reference sequence). CDR3 loop: CASSSVSNTEAFF. In DNA form, the CDR3 reads TGTGCCAGCAGCTCAGTCTCGAACACTGAAGCTTTCTTT.

The chain carries TRBV9 and TRBJ2-7; TRBD2 agrees at 7 bases. The germline V gene has CDR1 SGDLS and CDR2 YYNGEE. V dropped 4 bases and J dropped 2; count of bases not matched to a gene: 12. This CDR3 comprises 16 residues. The CDR3 region is CASSPEGGAWPYEQYF. For the CDR3, the DNA is TGTGCCAGCAGCCCTGAGGGAGGGGCCTGGCCCTACGAGCAGTACTTC.

The rearrangement uses TRBV19 and TRBJ1-5; D perhaps matches TRBD1 (5 bases). This CDR3 contains 16 residues. CDR1 LNHDA and CDR2 SQIVND come from the germline V gene (reference sequence). Trimming took off 5 bases at V and 9 bases at J, with 23 bases between the two ends. The chain's CDR3 is CASSLQANLLGSPQHF. CDR3 DNA: TGTGCCAGTAGTCTACAGGCCAACCTTTTAGGGTCGCCCCAGCATTTT.

The chain combines TRBV10-3 with TRBJ2-5; D is possibly TRBD1 (5 bases). The CDR3 runs to 11 residues. Trimming stripped 8 bases from V and 3 bases from J, with 7 bases between. Germline CDR1 reads ENHRY; CDR2 reads SYGVKD. CDR3 in amino acids: CAIGAKETQYF. The CDR3 nucleotides are TGTGCCATCGGGGCAAAAGAGACCCAGTACTTC.

V is TRBV28 and J is TRBJ1-4; 10 positions agree with TRBD1. In germline, CDR1 is MDHEN, CDR2 SYDVKM. V shed 5 bases, J shed 5 bases, and the junction held 5 bases outside the gene matches. The CDR3 spans 15 residues. The chain's CDR3 is CASSPWGQGNEKLFF. CDR3 bases: TGTGCCAGCAGTCCCTGGGGACAGGGGAATGAAAAACTGTTTTTT.

CDR3 nucleotides: TGCGCCAGCAGCCAGGGACTAGCGGGGGTCGCAGATACGCAGTATTTT. Translation gives CASSQGLAGVADTQYF. This rearrangement joins TRBV4-3 to TRBJ2-3, with 14 bases identical to TRBD2. The CDR3 contains 16 residues. Trimming took 3 bases from V and 4 from J; bases not matched to a gene: 3. Germline V gives CDR1 LGHNA, CDR2 YSLEER.

The V and J genes are TRBV5-1 and TRBJ2-7; D call uncertain. The CDR3 extends over 14 amino acids. CDR1 is SGHRS and CDR2 is YFSETQ in the germline V gene. Trimming removed 7 bases from V and 3 bases from J, with 17 bases in between. CDR3 DNA: TGCGCCAGCCCCCCCCCATGGGCCTACTACGAGCAGTACTTC. Residues: CASPPPWAYYEQYF. Using reference TRBV5-1 and TRBJ2-7 for the parts outside the CDR3, the full variable domain is KAGVTQTPRYLIKTRGQQVTLSCSPISGHRSVSWYQQTPGQGLQFLFEYFSETQRNKGNFPGRFSGRQFSNSRSEMNVSTLELGDSALYLCASPPPWAYYEQYFGPGTRLTVT.

V and J are TRBV7-2 and TRBJ1-6; a possible D gene is TRBD1 (6 bases). Germline V gene sequence: CDR1 SGHTA, CDR2 FQGNSA. CDR3 length: 14 residues. The V end lost 2 bases, the J end lost 6 bases, and 8 bases lay between the germline ends. The CDR3 is CASSLNRVNSPLHF. DNA for the CDR3: TGTGCCAGCAGCTTAAACAGGGTTAATTCACCCCTCCACTTT.

The CDR3 DNA sequence: TGTGCCAGCACTCTAGACAGTCTGCCTGTCAACACCATATATTTT. This gives the protein CASTLDSLPVNTIYF. The rearrangement uses TRBV28 and TRBJ1-3; D possibly corresponds to TRBD1 (5 bases). CDR1 and CDR2 from the germline V gene are MDHEN and SYDVKM. The length of the CDR3 is 15 residues. V was clipped by 7 bases and J by 7 bases, with 20 bases between them. Using reference TRBV28 and TRBJ1-3 for the parts outside the CDR3, the full variable domain is DVKVTQSSRYLVKRTGEKVFLECVQDMDHENMFWYRQDPGLGLRLIYFSYDVKMKEKGDIPEGYSVSREKKERFSLILESASTNQTSMYLCASTLDSLPVNTIYFGEGSWLTVV.